This T cell receptor beta chain was found in a study of T cell changes during pregnancy in multiple sclerosis. The V gene end was trimmed by 3 bases and the J gene end by 5 bases; junction bases not matched to a gene: 8. Germline V CDR1 and CDR2: SNHLY, FYNNEI. The CDR3 sequence is 15 residues long. Using immunoSEQ multiplex PCR, the repertoire was profiled, and TCRdb retains in-frame clones only, with some absent. The sample carries about 66,000 clones, roughly nine tenths recorded once. J is TRBJ2-3 and V is TRBV2, with 7 bases matching TRBD2. The TCR originated in a female donor with multiple sclerosis, enrolled in a pregnancy study. The material sequenced was CD8+ T cells from peripheral blood mononuclear cells, taken before pregnancy. The CDR3 nucleotides are TGTGCCAGCAGTGAGGGGGGGTTACAACTAGATACGCAGTATTTT. Its translation: CASSEGGLQLDTQYF.